The clone carrying this TCR beta chain came up once. This sample is drawn from a study of technical replicates of blood from a few donors. Sequencing was performed with immunoSEQ multiplex PCR; in TCRdb, only in-frame clones are kept and a portion is missing. Of 70,000 to 95,000 clones listed, 94% were seen once; the top ten hold approximately 0.24%. Sequenced sample: T cells isolated from PBMCs. The TCR sequence derives from a human donor in good health.

Here the CDR3 reads CASSVFGDSYNEQFF. The CDR3 region has the DNA TGTGCCAGCAGTGTATTTGGGGACAGCTACAATGAGCAGTTCTTC. The chain carries TRBV6-1 and TRBJ2-1; 7 positions match TRBD1. The CDR3 is 15 residues long. Germline CDR1 MNHNS, CDR2 SASEGT. Trimming at V came to 4 bases and at J to 3 bases, leaving 6 bases not matched to a gene.